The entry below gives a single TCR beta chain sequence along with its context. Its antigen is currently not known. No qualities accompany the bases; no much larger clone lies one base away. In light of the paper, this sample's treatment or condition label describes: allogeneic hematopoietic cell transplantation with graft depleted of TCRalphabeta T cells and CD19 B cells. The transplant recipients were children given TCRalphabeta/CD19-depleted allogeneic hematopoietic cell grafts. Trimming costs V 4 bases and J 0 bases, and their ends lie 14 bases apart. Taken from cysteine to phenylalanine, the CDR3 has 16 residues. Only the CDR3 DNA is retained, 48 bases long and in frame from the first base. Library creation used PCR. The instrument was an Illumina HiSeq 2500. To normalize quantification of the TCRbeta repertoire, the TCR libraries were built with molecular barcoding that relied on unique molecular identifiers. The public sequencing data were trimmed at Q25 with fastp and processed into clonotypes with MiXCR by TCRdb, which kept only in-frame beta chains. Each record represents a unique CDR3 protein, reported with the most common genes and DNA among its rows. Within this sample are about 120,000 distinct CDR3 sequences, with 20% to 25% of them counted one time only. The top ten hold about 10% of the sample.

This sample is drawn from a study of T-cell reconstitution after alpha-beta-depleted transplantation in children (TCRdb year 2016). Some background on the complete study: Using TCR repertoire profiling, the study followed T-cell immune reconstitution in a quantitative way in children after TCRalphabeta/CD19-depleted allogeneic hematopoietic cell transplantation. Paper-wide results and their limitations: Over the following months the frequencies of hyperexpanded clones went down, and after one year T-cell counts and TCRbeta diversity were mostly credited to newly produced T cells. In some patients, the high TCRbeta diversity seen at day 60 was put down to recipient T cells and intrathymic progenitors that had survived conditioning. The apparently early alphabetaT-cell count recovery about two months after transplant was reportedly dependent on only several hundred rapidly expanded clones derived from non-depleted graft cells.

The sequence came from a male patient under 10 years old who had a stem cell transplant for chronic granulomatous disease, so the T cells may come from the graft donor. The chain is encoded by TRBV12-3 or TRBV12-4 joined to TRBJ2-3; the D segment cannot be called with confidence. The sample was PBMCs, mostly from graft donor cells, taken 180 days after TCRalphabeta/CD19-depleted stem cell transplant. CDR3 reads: CASSSIGRISTDTQYF. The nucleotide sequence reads TGTGCCAGCAGTTCCATCGGACGGATAAGCACAGATACGCAGTATTTT.